The 29 T cell receptor beta chains presented below share a single source sample, sequenced in a study of T cell repertoires in cytomegalovirus infection. TCRdb processed the reads anew with MiXCR; each CDR3 protein has one entry. Of around 740,000 distinct CDR3 sequences listed, 35% are singletons. Sequenced sample: PBMCs. Source of these receptors: a human donor in good health (CMV status not recorded). Some clones in this sample may be carry-over from other donors' samples.

V usage is TRBV12-3 or TRBV12-4 and J usage is TRBJ2-2; no reliable D call. Trimming took off 3 bases at V and 6 bases at J, with 8 bases between the two ends. The length of the CDR3 is 13 residues. The CDR3 reads CASSFQKAGELFF. The DNA for the CDR3 is TGTGCCAGCAGTTTTCAGAAGGCCGGGGAGCTGTTTTTT.

This clonotype has ten or more counts. CDR3 protein: CASSLGDRATDTQYF. The CDR3, as DNA: TGTGCCAGCAGCTTAGGGGACCGAGCCACAGATACGCAGTATTTT. J is TRBJ2-3 and V is TRBV7-6; D may be TRBD1 or TRBD2 (5 bases each). The CDR3 is 15 residues long. From germline, CDR1 is SGHVS and CDR2 FNYEAQ. The germline V and J ends were trimmed by 1 base and 2 bases, with 10 bases remaining between them. Supplemented by reference TRBV7-6 and TRBJ2-3, the full variable domain reads GAGVSQSPRYKVTKRGQDVALRCDPISGHVSLYWYRQALGQGPEFLTYFNYEAQQDKSGLPNDRFSAERPEGSISTLTIQRTEQRDSAMYRCASSLGDRATDTQYFGPGTRLTVL.

The CDR3 DNA follows: TGTGCCAGCTCCACCCTCACCGGACTAGCGGGAAGGGGAGATACGCAGTATTTT. Amino acid sequence: CASSTLTGLAGRGDTQYF. V and J are TRBV27 and TRBJ2-3, with TRBD2 matching 12 bases. The CDR3 extends over 18 amino acids. CDR1 is MNHEY, CDR2 SMNVEV, per germline (reference sequence). V lost 8 bases, J lost 5 bases, and 17 bases stayed unmatched.

The sample holds many counts of this clonotype. The V and J genes are TRBV4-2 and TRBJ2-3; 10 bases align to TRBD2. V lost 0 bases to trimming and J lost 7 bases; unmatched junction nucleotides: 10. The germline gives CDR1 LGHNA, CDR2 YNFKEQ. This CDR3 is 17 amino acids long. The DNA of the CDR3 is TGTGCCAGCAGCCAAGATAGGAGCGGGAGGGCCGGAAATACGCAGTATTTT. This gives the protein CASSQDRSGRAGNTQYF.

The V and J genes are TRBV6-6 and TRBJ2-6; D gene unclear. The CDR3 is 16 residues long. The germline V and J ends were trimmed by 6 bases and 2 bases, with 14 bases remaining between them. Looked up from germline, CDR1 is MNHNY and CDR2 is SVGAGI (reference sequence). CDR3 in amino acids: CASSHPRAAGANVLTF. CDR3 DNA: TGTGCCAGCAGCCACCCCCGGGCGGCTGGGGCCAACGTCCTGACTTTC.

This clonotype was seen a single time. The chain employs TRBV12-3 or TRBV12-4 and TRBJ2-7, with TRBD2 matching over 7 bases. Trimming cost V 0 bases and J 5 bases; bases outside gene matches: 13. There are 17 residues in the CDR3. The CDR3 bases are TGTGCCAGCAGTTTAGCGGGAGGGGAGTGGCAGGGCCACGAGCAGTACTTC. Translated, it gives CASSLAGGEWQGHEQYF.

This clonotype was counted only a few times. The genes are TRBV7-9 and TRBJ1-6; unclear D gene. Trimming pared 4 bases from V and 0 bases from J, leaving 16 bases between. Germline V gene sequence: CDR1 SEHNR, CDR2 FQNEAQ (reference sequence). The CDR3 consists of 18 residues. The CDR3 loop reads CASSSYYQRSSYNSPLHF. In DNA form, the CDR3 reads TGTGCCAGCAGCTCGTACTATCAACGGAGCTCCTATAATTCACCCCTCCACTTT. The whole variable domain, remainder taken from reference TRBV7-9 and TRBJ1-6, is DTGVSQNPRHKITKRGQNVTFRCDPISEHNRLYWYRQTLGQGPEFLTYFQNEAQLEKSRLLSDRFSAERPKGSFSTLEIQRTEQGDSAMYLCASSSYYQRSSYNSPLHFGNGTRLTVT.

The gene calls are TRBV6-2 or TRBV6-3 and TRBJ2-1, with 8 bases matching TRBD2. CDR3 length equals 19 residues. Germline V gene lookup returns CDR1 MNHEY and CDR2 SVGEGT. J was trimmed by 4 bases and V by 1 base; bases with no gene match: 15. The CDR3 sequence: CASSYLLFGGGLSYNEQFF. DNA of the CDR3: TGTGCCAGCAGTTACTTGCTTTTTGGCGGGGGGCTATCATACAATGAGCAGTTCTTC.

The chain has TRBV2 and TRBJ1-2, with a weak D call TRBD1 (6 bases). Germline CDR1 reads SNHLY; CDR2 reads FYNNEI. Trimming removed 4 bases at V and 6 bases at J, with 15 bases between. This CDR3 comprises 14 residues. CDR3 bases: TGTGCCAGCAGTGCACAGGGTTCTGGGAATGGCTACACCTTC. Its protein is CASSAQGSGNGYTF.

This clonotype showed up many times. The chain recombines TRBV28 with TRBJ1-1, with a weak D call TRBD1 (6 bases). The germline V gene has CDR1 MDHEN and CDR2 SYDVKM. Between the trimmed V and J ends, which lost 7 bases and 0 bases, there was a span of 18 bases. This CDR3 has 16 amino acids. The CDR3 DNA reads TGTGCCAGCAACGTGGGACACCAGGACTTGAACACTGAAGCTTTCTTT. Its protein product is CASNVGHQDLNTEAFF.

This chain joins TRBV11-2 and TRBJ2-5, with D perhaps matching TRBD1 (6 bases). V lost 1 base and J lost 1, with 10 bases in between. The CDR3 has 15 amino acids. Germline V gives CDR1 SGHAT, CDR2 FQNNGV. This CDR3 reads CASSLAPRGQETQYF. In DNA, the CDR3 is TGTGCCAGCAGCTTAGCACCCAGGGGCCAAGAGACCCAGTACTTC. Using reference TRBV11-2 and TRBJ2-5 for the parts outside the CDR3, the full variable domain is EAGVAQSPRYKIIEKRQSVAFWCNPISGHATLYWYQQILGQGPKLLIQFQNNGVVDDSQLPKDRFSAERLKGVDSTLKIQPAKLEDSAVYLCASSLAPRGQETQYFGPGTRLLVL.

The genes are TRBV20-1 and TRBJ2-2, with 7 positions matching TRBD1. This CDR3 is 12 amino acids long. Unmatched junction bases numbered 2, after V lost 6 bases and J lost 4 bases. Germline CDR1 and CDR2: DFQATT and SNEGSKA (reference sequence). The CDR3 DNA reads as TGCAGTGCACACAGGGGCACCGGGGAGCTGTTTTTT. It yields the protein CSAHRGTGELFF.

A note on this clonotype: Sequence at one end of the junction differs from germline and may be a read error. The J gene is TRBJ1-3, the V gene TRBV7-8, with 7 positions matching TRBD1. CDR1 and CDR2 (germline): SGHVS, FQNEAQ. The CDR3 is made up of 15 amino acids. In DNA form, the CDR3 reads TGTGCCAGCAGCTTAGCAGGGGGCTCTGGAAACACCAGATATTTT. Protein product: CASSLAGGSGNTRYF. The full variable domain, with the rest looked up from reference TRBV7-8 and TRBJ1-3, is GAGVSQSPRYKVAKRGQDVALRCDPISGHVSLFWYQQALGQGPEFLTYFQNEAQLDKSGLPSDRFFAERPEGSVSTLKIQRTQQEDSAVYLCASSLAGGSGNTRYFGEGSWLTVV.

This clonotype occurred a few times. The chain recombines TRBV10-3 with TRBJ1-4, with 7 bases aligning to TRBD1. Unmatched junction bases numbered 7, after V lost 0 bases and J lost 0 bases. Germline lookup yields CDR1 ENHRY and CDR2 SYGVKD. CDR3 length: 18 residues. The CDR3 DNA sequence: TGTGCCATCAGTGAGTCGAGGGGGCAGGGAACAACTAATGAAAAACTGTTTTTT. It specifies CAISESRGQGTTNEKLFF.

This clonotype was observed many times. V usage is TRBV7-2 and J usage is TRBJ2-1; 14 bases are a match to TRBD2. The CDR3 covers 15 residues. Germline assignment: CDR1 SGHTA and CDR2 FQGNSA. V lost 4 bases, J lost 8 bases, and 4 bases stayed unmatched. CDR3 in DNA: TGTGCCAGCAGCTCGACTAGCGGGAGGGCCCATGAGCAGTTCTTC. This codes for CASSSTSGRAHEQFF.

In regard to this clonotype: Compared with germline, one end of the junction differs, possibly owing to a read error. The rearrangement links TRBV28 to TRBJ1-5; D perhaps matches TRBD1 (6 bases). The germline CDR1 and CDR2 sequences are MDHEN and SYDVKM. The CDR3 length is 13 residues. CDR3 sequence: CASSSVGGQPQHF. The CDR3 nucleotides are TGTGCCAGCAGTAGTGTTGGGGGCCAGCCCCAGCATTTC.

This chain uses TRBV24-1 with TRBJ2-1; a weak D match, TRBD1 (5 bases). The length of the CDR3 is 17 residues. Trimming left V 2 bases short and J 4 bases short, with 17 bases between. In germline, CDR1 is KGHDR, CDR2 SFDVKD. DNA for the CDR3: TGTGCCACCAGTGATTCGAATCAGGGTTCCAATTACAATGAGCAGTTCTTC. This codes for CATSDSNQGSNYNEQFF.

This clonotype was seen a single time. This chain connects TRBV5-1 to TRBJ2-6; 8 nucleotides agree with TRBD1. This CDR3 comprises 19 residues. Germline V gene sequence: CDR1 SGHRS, CDR2 YFSETQ. V lost 1 base to trimming and J lost 0 bases; unmatched junction nucleotides: 9. Written as DNA, the CDR3 is TGCGCCAGCAGCTTGCGGTTACAGGGGGTTCGCTCTGGGGCCAACGTCCTGACTTTC. Residues: CASSLRLQGVRSGANVLTF.

V is TRBV5-6 and J is TRBJ2-7, with a weak D call TRBD1 (6 bases). Trimming left V 4 bases short and J 6 bases short, with 14 bases between. The CDR3 contains 13 residues. Germline-derived CDR1 and CDR2 are SGHDT and YYEEEE. The CDR3 DNA follows: TGTGCCAGCAGCCCGATTACGACAGGCGAGCAGTACTTC. The encoded protein is CASSPITTGEQYF. Supplemented by reference TRBV5-6 and TRBJ2-7, the full variable domain reads DAGVTQSPTHLIKTRGQQVTLRCSPKSGHDTVSWYQQALGQGPQFIFQYYEEEERQRGNFPDRFSGHQFPNYSSELNVNALLLGDSALYLCASSPITTGEQYFGPGTRLTVT.

V is TRBV28 and J is TRBJ1-5; D is uncertain. CDR1 and CDR2 (germline): MDHEN, SYDVKM. The CDR3 has 12 residues. Trimming took 2 bases from V and 14 from J, leaving 13 bases between them. The CDR3 bases are TGTGCCAGCAGTTTAGGAGAGAGATCGGAGCATTTT. Its translation is CASSLGERSEHF.

This clonotype was counted ten times or more. This chain links TRBV7-2 with TRBJ2-4, with D perhaps matching TRBD2 (6 bases). Germline-derived CDR1 and CDR2 are SGHTA and FQGNSA. CDR3 length: 18 amino acids. The germline V and J ends were trimmed by 1 base and 0 bases, with 16 bases remaining between them. CDR3: CASSLEAMGGIAKNIQYF. In DNA, the CDR3 is TGTGCCAGCAGCTTAGAGGCGATGGGCGGGATAGCCAAAAACATTCAGTACTTC.

Concerning this clonotype itself: The conserved phenylalanine or tryptophan is not found at the CDR3 terminus, so this likely reflects a read error. J is TRBJ2-1 and V is TRBV25-1; D remains ambiguous. V was shortened by 3 bases and J by 8 bases, with 8 bases between the two germline ends. The CDR3 runs to 12 residues. The germline V gene has CDR1 MGHDK and CDR2 SYGVNS. For the CDR3, the DNA is TGTGCCAGCAGTGATGTGGGATATGAGCAGTTCTTA. Protein product: CASSDVGYEQFL.

Regarding this clonotype: Just one base apart from a much larger clone, this may be a read error. The V and J genes are TRBV10-3 and TRBJ1-2, with a possible D match to TRBD1 (5 bases). CDR1 ENHRY and CDR2 SYGVKD come from the germline V gene. The CDR3 spans 15 residues. The CDR3 sequence is CDISEGGGTSYGYTF. The CDR3 nucleotides read TGTGACATCAGTGAGGGTGGGGGAACGTCGTATGGCTACACCTTC.

The chain carries TRBV27 and TRBJ1-3; D is ambiguous. The CDR3 consists of 14 residues. V lost 3 bases and J 4 bases, leaving 10 bases between the germline ends. CDR1 is MNHEY, CDR2 SMNVEV, per germline (reference sequence). CDR3 sequence reads: CASSLGNTGNTIYF. CDR3 nucleotides: TGTGCCAGCAGTTTGGGGAACACGGGAAACACCATATATTTT.

The chain recombines TRBV19 with TRBJ1-5; 10 bases match TRBD1. Germline V CDR1 and CDR2: LNHDA, SQIVND (reference sequence). The CDR3 runs 16 residues. Unmatched junction bases numbered 11, after V lost 6 bases and J lost 6 bases. The CDR3 sequence is CASSTGQGGIFQPQHF. CDR3 nucleotides: TGTGCCAGTAGCACCGGACAGGGGGGTATCTTTCAGCCCCAGCATTTT.

The chain uses TRBV6-4 and TRBJ1-5; D call uncertain. The length of the CDR3 is 15 residues. Germline V lookup: CDR1 MRHNA, CDR2 SNTAGT. V was clipped by 4 bases and J by 3 bases, with 13 bases between them. The CDR3 DNA reads TGTGCCAGCAGTGCAGGAATCTGGGTCAATCAGCCCCAGCATTTT. It yields the protein CASSAGIWVNQPQHF.

Ten or more counts support this clonotype. The chain has TRBV24-1 and TRBJ2-3; the match to TRBD1 covers 7 bases. The CDR3 is 21 residues long. The junction had 27 bases not matched to a gene; V was cut back by 5 bases and J by 5 bases. Germline V gene data show CDR1 as KGHDR and CDR2 as SFDVKD. The CDR3 loop is CATSVKPGQRTSLFRRDTQYF. CDR3 nucleotide sequence: TGTGCCACCAGTGTTAAACCGGGACAGAGGACCAGTCTTTTTCGTCGAGATACGCAGTATTTT.

In this sample, this clonotype turned up a few times. The chain joins TRBV20-1 to TRBJ1-2; no clear D gene. The ends were cut back, 5 bases at V and 4 bases at J, with 11 bases in the middle. The CDR3 contains 12 residues. Germline assignment: CDR1 DFQATT and CDR2 SNEGSKA (reference sequence). CDR3 DNA: TGCAGTGCTCTCTGGGCCAGCTATGGCTACACCTTC. Protein sequence: CSALWASYGYTF.

The rearrangement links TRBV28 to TRBJ2-1; 15 bases are a match to TRBD2. The germline V gene has CDR1 MDHEN and CDR2 SYDVKM. V was pared by 4 bases and J by 7 bases, with 17 bases of the junction left unmatched. The CDR3 totals 20 residues. CDR3 loop: CASSSHDIRTSGRALNEQFF. The CDR3 nucleotides read TGTGCCAGCAGTTCACACGACATACGGACTAGCGGGAGGGCCCTAAATGAGCAGTTCTTC.